This TCR beta chain was captured by sequencing in a study of vaccination and CD4 T cells after COVID-19. Study at large: Nasal swab PCR showed SARS-CoV-2 in convalescent patients, under ten with mild and one with severe disease. Study-wide results and caveats: Median reactive clonotypes, those recognizing SARS-CoV-2, rose from 21 to 38, not significantly.

Stated treatment: roughly ten-day PBMC culture with coronavirus spike peptide pools or control peptides (ViraFEST assay). The V end was cut by 8 bases, the J end by 4 bases, with 17 bases between. The CDR3 is 14 amino acids. Germline-derived CDR1 and CDR2 are MNHEY and SVGEGT. CD4+ T cells that had been cultured provided DNA sequenced with the Oncomine TCR Beta short-read assay. Each CDR3 protein is one row after TCRdb ran MiXCR on the PCR reads. This table holds some 16,000 distinct CDR3 sequences, less than 75% found once. With regard to this clonotype: The antigen is not known.

The chain uses TRBV6-2 or TRBV6-3 and TRBJ1-1; a weak D match, TRBD1 (5 bases). The specimen sequenced was CD4+ T cells from blood, cultured in vitro. The sequence was obtained from a human donor who had recovered from COVID-19. CDR3 loop: CASREQGGRTEAFF. The CDR3 nucleotides are TGTGCCAGCCGCGAGCAGGGAGGCCGCACTGAAGCTTTCTTT.